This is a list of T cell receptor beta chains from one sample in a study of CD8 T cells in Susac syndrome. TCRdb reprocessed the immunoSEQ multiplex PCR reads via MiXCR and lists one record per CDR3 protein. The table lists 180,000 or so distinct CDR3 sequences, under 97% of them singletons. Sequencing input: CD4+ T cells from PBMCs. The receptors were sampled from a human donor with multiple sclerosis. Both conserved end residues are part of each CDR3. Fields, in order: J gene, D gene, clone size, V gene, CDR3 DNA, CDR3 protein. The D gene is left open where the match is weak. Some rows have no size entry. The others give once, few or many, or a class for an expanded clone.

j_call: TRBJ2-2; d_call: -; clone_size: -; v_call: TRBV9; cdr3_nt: TGTGCCAGCAGCGTAGCGCACCTCAGTAACACCGGGGAGCTGTTTTTT; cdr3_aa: CASSVAHLSNTGELFF
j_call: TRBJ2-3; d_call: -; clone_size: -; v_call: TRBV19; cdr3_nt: TGTGCCAGTAGACAAGGGACAGATACGCAGTATTTT; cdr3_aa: CASRQGTDTQYF
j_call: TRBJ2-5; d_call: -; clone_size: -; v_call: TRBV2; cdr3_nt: TGTGCCAGCACAATCAGGGAGACCCAGTACTTC; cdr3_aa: CASTIRETQYF
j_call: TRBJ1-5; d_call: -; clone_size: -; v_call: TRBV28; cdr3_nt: TGTGCCAGCAGTTTCCTGTATCAGCCCCAGCATTTT; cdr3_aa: CASSFLYQPQHF
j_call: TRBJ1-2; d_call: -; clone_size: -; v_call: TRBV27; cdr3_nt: TGTGCCAGCAGTAGGGGCGGGCAGGGGTTCTATGGCTACACCTTC; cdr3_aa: CASSRGGQGFYGYTF
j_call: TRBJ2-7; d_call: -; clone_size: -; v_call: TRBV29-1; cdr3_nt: TGCAGCGTTGAAGACGGGGGGCCCTACGAGCAGTACTTC; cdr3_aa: CSVEDGGPYEQYF
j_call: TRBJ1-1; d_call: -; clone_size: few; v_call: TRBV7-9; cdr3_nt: TGTGCCAGCAGCTTAGGGCGTCTGAACACTGAAGCTTTCTTT; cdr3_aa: CASSLGRLNTEAFF
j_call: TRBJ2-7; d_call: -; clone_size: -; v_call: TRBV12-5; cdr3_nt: TGTGCGATTTGGCTGACAGAGAACTACGAGCAGTACTTC; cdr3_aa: CAIWLTENYEQYF
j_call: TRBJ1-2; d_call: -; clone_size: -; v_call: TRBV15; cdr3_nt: TGTGCCACCAGCAGAGATCTAGTCTATGGCTACACCTTC; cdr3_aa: CATSRDLVYGYTF
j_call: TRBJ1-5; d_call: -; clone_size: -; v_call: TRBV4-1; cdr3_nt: TGCGCCAGCAGCCAAGGCTTGGGCGGCGGGAAGAATCAGCCCCAGCATTTT; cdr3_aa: CASSQGLGGGKNQPQHF
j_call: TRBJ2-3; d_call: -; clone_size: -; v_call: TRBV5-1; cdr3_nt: TGCGCCAGCAGCTTGATGACCGGTGCAGGGGATACGCAGTATTTT; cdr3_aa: CASSLMTGAGDTQYF
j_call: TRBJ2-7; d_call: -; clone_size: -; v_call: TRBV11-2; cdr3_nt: TGTGCCAGCAGCTTAATTCGCCGGCAGGGTGACTACGAGCAGTACTTC; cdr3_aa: CASSLIRRQGDYEQYF
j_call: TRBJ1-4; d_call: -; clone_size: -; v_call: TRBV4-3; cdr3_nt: TGCGCCAGCAGCCAAGATCCCTATCTGTCGGATACAACTAATGAAAAACTGTTTTTT; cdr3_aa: CASSQDPYLSDTTNEKLFF
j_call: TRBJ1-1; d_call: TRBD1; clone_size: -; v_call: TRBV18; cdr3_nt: TGTGCCAGCTCACCGGGACAGGTATTGAACACTGAAGCTTTCTTT; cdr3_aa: CASSPGQVLNTEAFF
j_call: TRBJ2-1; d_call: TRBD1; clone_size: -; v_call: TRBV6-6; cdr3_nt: TGTGCCAGCCGGGACAGATACAATGAGCAGTTCTTC; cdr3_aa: CASRDRYNEQFF
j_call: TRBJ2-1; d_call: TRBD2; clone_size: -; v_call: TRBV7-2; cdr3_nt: TGTGCCAGCAGCTTTCCTAGCGGGGGGGCTCCACCCTCCTACAATGAGCAGTTCTTC; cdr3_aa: CASSFPSGGAPPSYNEQFF
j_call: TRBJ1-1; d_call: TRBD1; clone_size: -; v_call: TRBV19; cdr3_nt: TGTGCCAGCATAGGACAGGCGGGCACTGAAGCTTTCTTT; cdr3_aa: CASIGQAGTEAFF
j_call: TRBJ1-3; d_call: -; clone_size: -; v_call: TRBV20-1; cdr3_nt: TGCAGTGCGAGAGGGGGTCTTCCCGGGAACACCATATATTTT; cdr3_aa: CSARGGLPGNTIYF
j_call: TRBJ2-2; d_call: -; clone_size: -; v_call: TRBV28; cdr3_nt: TGTGCCAGCAGCCATAAGAAGGCTTCCACCGGGGAGCTGTTTTTT; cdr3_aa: CASSHKKASTGELFF